This TCR beta chain was sequenced in a study of technical replicates of blood from a few donors. From germline, CDR1 is MGHDK and CDR2 SYGVNS. CDR3 length equals 17 residues. V was pared by 2 bases and J by 5 bases, with 11 bases of the junction left unmatched. TCRdb keeps only in-frame clones here, not all; method: immunoSEQ multiplex PCR. The sample lists some 89,000 clones, roughly 94% occurring once. Sequenced: T cells isolated from PBMCs. This sequence originates from a human donor in good health. The V and J genes are TRBV25-1 and TRBJ2-5; 10 positions match TRBD2. The CDR3 DNA reads TGTGCCAGCAGTGAACCCCTCTCCAGCGGGAGGGTCGAGACCCAGTACTTC. Its protein product is CASSEPLSSGRVETQYF. The whole variable domain, filled in from reference TRBV25-1 and TRBJ2-5, reads EADIYQTPRYLVIGTGKKITLECSQTMGHDKMYWYQQDPGMELHLIHYSYGVNSTEKGDLSSESTVSRIRTEHFPLTLESARPSHTSQYLCASSEPLSSGRVETQYFGPGTRLLVL.